The next 23 T cell receptor beta chains were all read from a single sample in a study of vaccination and CD4 T cells after COVID-19. Treatment denoted: approximately 9-day PBMC culture with coronavirus spike peptide pools or control peptides (ViraFEST assay). With the Oncomine TCR Beta short-read assay, DNA from cultured CD4+ T cells was sequenced. MiXCR was run by TCRdb on the PCR reads, yielding one entry per CDR3 protein. Of approximately 2,000 distinct CDR3 sequences listed, 25% to 30% were seen once; the top ten hold approximately 27%. For these receptors, no antigen is known. Sequenced here: CD4+ T cells from blood, cultured in vitro, sampled after SARS-CoV-2 vaccination. All receptors derive from a human donor who had recovered from COVID-19.

This sequence joins TRBV7-2 and TRBJ2-1, with TRBD2 as a possible D gene (6 bases). This CDR3 has 16 residues. Between the trimmed V and J ends, which lost 4 bases and 3 bases, there was a span of 16 bases. Germline V gene lookup returns CDR1 SGHTA and CDR2 FQGNSA. For the CDR3, the DNA is TGTGCCAGCAGCTCTTGGACTATCCGGAGCTACAATGAGCAGTTCTTC. Translating gives CASSSWTIRSYNEQFF.

V is TRBV7-9 and J is TRBJ1-5, with D possibly matching TRBD1 (5 bases). The CDR3 has 15 amino acids. Germline loops: CDR1 SEHNR, CDR2 FQNEAQ (reference sequence). Trimming cost V 6 bases and J 0 bases, with 12 bases left between them. The CDR3 loop is CASSSGQISNQPQHF. The CDR3 region has the DNA TGTGCCAGCAGTTCAGGACAAATTAGCAATCAGCCCCAGCATTTT.

This clonotype is labeled medium-sized. The chain couples TRBV7-3 to TRBJ1-2, with TRBD1 identical over 7 bases. V shed 5 bases, J shed 3 bases, and the junction held 6 bases outside the gene matches. Looked up from germline, CDR1 is SGHTA and CDR2 is FQGTGA. The CDR3 has 14 amino acids. As DNA, the CDR3 is TGTGCCAGCAGCCGACAGGGAGGGGACTATGGCTACACCTTC. Translation: CASSRQGGDYGYTF.

The rearrangement uses TRBV5-6 and TRBJ2-7; the D is unclear. The CDR3 is 14 residues long. Germline CDR1 SGHDT, CDR2 YYEEEE. V lost 0 bases, J lost 0 bases, and 7 bases lay in between. The CDR3 protein is CASSLVQISYEQYF. CDR3 sequence (DNA): TGTGCCAGCAGCTTGGTCCAGATCTCCTACGAGCAGTACTTC.

The chain links TRBV6-2 or TRBV6-3 to TRBJ1-2; no definite D call. V lost 0 bases, J lost 7 bases, and 3 bases lay in between. The CDR3 loop spans 11 amino acids. Germline CDR1 reads MNHEY; CDR2 reads SVGEGT. CDR3 residues: CASSYSSGYTF. For the CDR3, the DNA is TGTGCCAGCAGTTACTCGAGTGGCTACACCTTC.

This rearrangement joins TRBV7-6 to TRBJ2-1; 10 bases are a match to TRBD1. This CDR3 is built from 17 residues. CDR1 and CDR2 (germline): SGHVS, FNYEAQ. The V and J ends lost 4 bases and 10 bases, in that order; junction bases with no gene match: 16. In DNA, the CDR3 is TGTGCCAGCAGCTACGACAGGGGGCCTCCACGAGATTTAGAGCAGTTCTTC. Its protein is CASSYDRGPPRDLEQFF.

This clonotype was recorded a few times. The rearrangement uses TRBV7-6 and TRBJ2-1; either TRBD1 or TRBD2 may fit D (5 bases each). Germline V gene sequence: CDR1 SGHVS, CDR2 FNYEAQ. The V end was cut by 6 bases, the J end by 4 bases, with 13 bases between. The CDR3 length is 14 residues. The CDR3: CASSSGGAYNEQFF. CDR3 coding DNA: TGTGCCAGCAGTTCTGGGGGAGCGTACAATGAGCAGTTCTTC.

The V and J genes are TRBV20-1 and TRBJ2-3; weak D call: TRBD2 (6 bases). The CDR3 consists of 14 residues. The V gene's germline CDR1 is DFQATT and CDR2 SNEGSKA (reference sequence). V lost 5 bases and J 0 bases, leaving 12 bases between the germline ends. The DNA of the CDR3 is TGCAGTGCTGCACCGGGACTTAGCACAGATACGCAGTATTTT. It codes for CSAAPGLSTDTQYF.

The chain combines TRBV6-1 with TRBJ1-5, with D uncertain. The V and J ends lost 8 bases and 0 bases respectively, with 11 bases between them. There are 14 residues in the CDR3. Germline V gene lookup returns CDR1 MNHNS and CDR2 SASEGT. CDR3 bases: TGTGCCAGCCAGCGAACGGATAGCAATCAGCCCCAGCATTTT. Protein: CASQRTDSNQPQHF.

By share of the sample, this clonotype is hyperexpanded. This chain uses TRBV6-4 with TRBJ2-7; TRBD1 or TRBD2 may be the D gene (5 bases each). CDR3 length equals 14 residues. The germline V and J ends were trimmed by 8 bases and 4 bases, with 18 bases remaining between them. Germline V gene lookup returns CDR1 MRHNA and CDR2 SNTAGT. The CDR3 nucleotides are TGTGCCAGCGATGGGACCTCGATTGGATACGAGCAGTACTTC. Translating it yields CASDGTSIGYEQYF.

Relative to its sample, this clonotype is medium-sized (0.01 to 0.1%). J is TRBJ1-2 and V is TRBV20-1, with D maybe TRBD1 (5 bases). Germline CDR1 is DFQATT and CDR2 is SNEGSKA (reference sequence). CDR3 length: 15 residues. Trimming took 2 bases from V and 1 from J, leaving 14 bases between them. DNA for the CDR3: TGCAGTGCTAGACTCAGGGAGGGACTTAACTATGGCTACACCTTC. It yields the protein CSARLREGLNYGYTF.

By share, this clonotype counts as medium-sized. The gene calls are TRBV6-1 and TRBJ2-7; D gene uncertain. The length of the CDR3 is 11 residues. The V and J ends lost 6 bases and 6 bases respectively, with 9 bases between them. CDR1 is MNHNS and CDR2 is SASEGT in the germline V gene. CDR3 nucleotide sequence: TGTGCCAGCAGCCCTGGTCCCGAGCAGTACTTC. Encoded protein: CASSPGPEQYF.

Comment on this clonotype: The germline gene is not matched at one end of the junction; a read error may be the cause. The J gene is TRBJ1-5, the V gene TRBV7-2; D possibly corresponds to TRBD1 (5 bases). This CDR3 has 15 residues. Per the germline V gene, CDR1 is SGHTA and CDR2 is FQGNSA. CDR3 amino acids: CAGSRGRDGNQPQHF. As DNA, the CDR3 is TGTGCCGGCAGCCGGGGCCGGGACGGCAATCAGCCCCAGCATTTT. Supplemented by reference TRBV7-2 and TRBJ1-5, the full variable domain reads GAGVSQSPSNKVTEKGKDVELRCDPISGHTALYWYRQSLGQGLEFLIYFQGNSAPDKSGLPSDRFSAERTGGSVSTLTIQRTQQEDSAVYLCAGSRGRDGNQPQHFGDGTRLSIL.

In its sample, this clonotype ranks as medium-sized. This rearrangement joins TRBV20-1 to TRBJ1-1; D perhaps matches TRBD1 (5 bases). Trimming took 1 base from V and 4 from J, leaving 22 bases between them. The CDR3 runs 17 residues. Per germline, CDR1 DFQATT and CDR2 SNEGSKA (reference sequence). The CDR3 DNA sequence: TGCAGTGCTAGAGTCAGGGCGGGCCGATTATTGGGCACTGAAGCTTTCTTT. Amino acids: CSARVRAGRLLGTEAFF.

This clonotype was seen once. The V gene is TRBV7-8, the J gene TRBJ2-1; TRBD2 matches 14 bases. V lost 6 bases to trimming and J lost 1 base; unmatched junction nucleotides: 5. The CDR3 covers 17 residues. Germline CDR1 SGHVS, CDR2 FQNEAQ. The CDR3 protein is CASSSWTSGGSYNEQFF. CDR3 in DNA: TGTGCCAGCAGTTCGTGGACTAGCGGGGGGTCCTACAATGAGCAGTTCTTC.

This chain connects TRBV12-3 or TRBV12-4 to TRBJ2-1; TRBD2 is a possible D gene (6 bases). Trimming removed 3 bases at V and 6 bases at J, with 12 bases between. There are 14 residues in the CDR3. The CDR3 nucleotides are TGTGCCAGCAGTTTTTCGGGGGTACTCAATGAGCAGTTCTTC. Its translation is CASSFSGVLNEQFF.

The chain carries TRBV20-1 and TRBJ1-1; 8 nucleotides align to TRBD1. Germline CDR1 reads DFQATT; CDR2 reads SNEGSKA (reference sequence). The CDR3 is 17 amino acids. J lost 0 bases, V lost 6 bases, and 15 bases had no gene match. CDR3 nucleotide sequence: TGCAGTGCCAGGGCCTTTCAGGGGGCCAGGATGAACACTGAAGCTTTCTTT. Translation gives CSARAFQGARMNTEAFF.

The chain links TRBV7-8 to TRBJ1-2, with D possibly TRBD1 on 6 matching bases. V was pared by 5 bases and J by 1 base, with 11 bases between. CDR3 length: 14 amino acids. Germline lookup yields CDR1 SGHVS and CDR2 FQNEAQ. The CDR3 DNA reads TGTGCCAGCAGCGCGGACAGTATTAACTATGGCTACACCTTC. This encodes CASSADSINYGYTF.

This clonotype has only a few counts. The gene calls are TRBV10-3 and TRBJ1-2; the match to TRBD1 covers 10 bases. CDR3 length equals 13 residues. Germline V CDR1 and CDR2: ENHRY, SYGVKD. With V trimmed by 6 bases and J by 8 bases, 6 bases remained unmatched. The CDR3 sequence is CAISRGDRGGYTF. CDR3 bases: TGTGCCATCAGCCGGGGGGACAGGGGAGGCTACACCTTC.

This sequence joins TRBV7-2 and TRBJ1-2, with D tentatively TRBD1 (5 bases). Looked up from germline, CDR1 is SGHTA and CDR2 is FQGNSA. CDR3 length: 13 amino acids. Between the trimmed V and J ends, which lost 5 bases and 4 bases, there was a span of 11 bases. CDR3 in DNA: TGTGCCAGCAGCGTGGGGGTCGCCTATGGCTACACCTTC. The encoded protein is CASSVGVAYGYTF.

This clonotype counts as large. This chain uses TRBV7-9 with TRBJ1-2, with 9 bases aligning to TRBD1. V was pared by 5 bases and J by 6 bases, with 4 bases of the junction left unmatched. The CDR3 consists of 13 residues. In germline, CDR1 is SEHNR, CDR2 FQNEAQ (reference sequence). The CDR3 region has the DNA TGTGCCAGCAGCCGTACAGGGGGCAATGGCTACACCTTC. It translates to CASSRTGGNGYTF.

This clonotype qualifies as medium-sized (0.01 to 0.1%). The V call is TRBV20-1, the J call TRBJ1-6, with D unclear. Germline V CDR1 and CDR2: DFQATT, SNEGSKA (reference sequence). Deletions cut 3 bases from V and 10 bases from J, with 13 bases between. CDR3 size: 13 residues. The CDR3 coding sequence is TGCAGTGCTAGCCAACCGGGGTCCTCACCCCTCCACTTT. It is translated as CSASQPGSSPLHF.

The chain combines TRBV6-1 with TRBJ1-2, with unresolved D. The germline V and J ends were trimmed by 6 bases and 0 bases, with 14 bases remaining between them. This CDR3 is 15 amino acids long. CDR1 MNHNS and CDR2 SASEGT come from the germline V gene. CDR3 residues: CASRTAGEANYGYTF. The CDR3, as DNA: TGTGCCAGCAGGACCGCCGGGGAAGCTAACTATGGCTACACCTTC.